This TCR beta chain was sequenced for a study of blood T cell repertoires in COVID-19. This clone has more than one count but fewer than ten. Only in-frame clones appear in the TCRdb table, and some are missing; sequencing was by immunoSEQ multiplex PCR. Of about 170,000 clones detected, about 84% appear once; the ten largest clones hold approximately 12%. The clonotype originates from a man aged 50 to 60 who had recovered from COVID-19. Sequenced sample: PBMCs or T cells enriched from blood (not recorded which).

The CDR3 is CASSQASGGHNEQFF. CDR3 DNA sequence: TGCGCCAGCAGCCAAGCTAGCGGGGGCCACAATGAGCAGTTCTTC. The genes are TRBV4-1 and TRBJ2-1; TRBD2 aligns across 10 bases. The germline gives CDR1 MGHRA, CDR2 YSYEKL. This CDR3 spans 15 amino acids. V trimming: 1 base; J trimming: 5 bases; junction bases outside the gene matches: 2.